This T cell receptor (beta chain) originates from a study of cytomegalovirus exposure and HLA in healthy donors. V trimming: 3 bases; J trimming: 5 bases; junction bases outside the gene matches: 4. The CDR3 length is 14 residues. Germline V gene lookup returns CDR1 MNHNS and CDR2 SASEGT. With respect to this clone: Its antigen remains unknown.

Study-wide results and caveats: With further analysis later on, most CMV-associated TCR beta chains appeared HLA-restricted.

Primers for the PCR totalled 60 Vbeta and 13 Jbeta. Authors' data handling: Later analysis identified tens of millions of unique TCR beta chains, about 10 million shared. The table came from immunoSEQ multiplex PCR; TCRdb's copy has only in-frame clones and leaves some out. V and J calls plus clone size are reproduced from that table; the DNA served to infer D and trimming. The data show some 160,000 clones, with around 72% seen just once and approximately 2% held by the top ten. This chain connects TRBV6-1 to TRBJ2-7; the match to TRBD1 covers 10 bases. The sample comprised PBMCs. The sequence was collected from a man aged 35 to 55 in good health and CMV-seronegative. Here the CDR3 reads CASSDDRGLDEQYF. Written as DNA, the CDR3 is TGTGCCAGCAGTGACGACAGGGGGCTCGACGAGCAGTACTTC.